Sequencing of this T cell receptor (beta chain) was carried out in a study of blood T cell repertoires in COVID-19. About the study: Material from acute and convalescent COVID-19 was sourced from the United States, Italy and Spain. PBMCs, B-cell-depleted T cells, or T cells provided the cDNA or gDNA that made up the material.

Per the study methods: Estimation of nucleated cell counts relied on the amplification of reference gene primers. Here immunoSEQ multiplex PCR was the method, and the copy in TCRdb shows in-frame clones only, minus some. For V, J and clone size, that table is used; D and trimming come from the DNA. This table holds approximately 500,000 clones, roughly nine tenths found once. The Seattle patients joined while their infection was active and were tracked longitudinally afterward. The sequencing sample was made of peripheral blood. The TCR sequence derives from a man aged 18 to 30 with COVID-19, enrolled during active disease.

The CDR3 loop reads CASSQGTSGLTDTQYF. The CDR3 DNA follows: TGCGCCAGCAGCCAGGGGACTAGCGGCCTCACAGATACGCAGTATTTT. The chain recombines TRBV5-1 with TRBJ2-3; 11 positions agree with TRBD2. After removal of 4 bases from V and 2 bases from J, the junction contained 6 bases not matched to a gene. Germline lookup yields CDR1 SGHRS and CDR2 YFSETQ. This CDR3 comprises 16 residues.